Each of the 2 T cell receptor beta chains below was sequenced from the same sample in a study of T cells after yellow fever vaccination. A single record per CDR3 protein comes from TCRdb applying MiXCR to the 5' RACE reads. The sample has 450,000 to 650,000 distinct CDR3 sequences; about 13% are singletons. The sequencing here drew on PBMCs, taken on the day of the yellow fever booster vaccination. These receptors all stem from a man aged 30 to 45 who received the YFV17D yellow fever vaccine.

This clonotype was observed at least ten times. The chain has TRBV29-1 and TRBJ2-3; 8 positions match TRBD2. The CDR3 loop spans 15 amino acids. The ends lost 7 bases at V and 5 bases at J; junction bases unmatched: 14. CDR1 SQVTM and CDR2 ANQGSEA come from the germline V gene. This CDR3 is CSGSGSHARGDTQYF. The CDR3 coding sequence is TGCAGCGGAAGCGGGAGCCACGCACGAGGAGATACGCAGTATTTT.

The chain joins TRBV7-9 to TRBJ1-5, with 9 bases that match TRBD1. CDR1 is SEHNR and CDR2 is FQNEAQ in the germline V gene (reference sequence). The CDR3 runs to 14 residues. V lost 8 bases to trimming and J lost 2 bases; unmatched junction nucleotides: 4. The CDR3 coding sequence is TGTGCCAGCGTACAGGGGGCGGGCAATCAGCCCCAGCATTTT. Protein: CASVQGAGNQPQHF.